The 7 T cell receptor beta chains given below trace back to one sample, sequenced in a study of beta chain features in type 1 diabetes (dated 2018 in TCRdb). On the study overall, not on this receptor specifically: In all four CD4+ subsets, TCRB CDR3 length was moderately but significantly shorter in type 1 diabetes patients.

Receptor libraries were prepared by the immunoSEQ multiplex PCR assay. The entire amount of isolated RNA was reverse transcribed using the High Capacity cDNA Reverse Transcription Kit, so the sequenced TCRB transcripts were expressed ones. TCRdb took this table from immuneACCESS and kept in-frame rearrangements with V and J called. Such tables lack part of the clones; where checked against another copy, unresolved V genes explain under half of the gap, and the rest is unexplained. The sample table holds about 150,000 clones, of which under 9.5% were seen once. Of the sample, roughly 0.46% falls within the top ten clones. These receptors have no identified antigens. Sequenced material: central memory CD4+ T cells from blood. All receptors derive from a man aged 18 to 29 with type 1 diabetes.

The sample holds a few counts of this clone. In the same sample, other DNA sequences code for this CDR3. The chain joins TRBV28 to TRBJ2-7, with TRBD1 matching 8 bases. Germline values: CDR1 MDHEN, CDR2 SYDVKM. The ends lost 5 bases at V and 7 bases at J; junction bases unmatched: 10. The CDR3 runs 14 residues. Written as DNA, the CDR3 is TGTGCCAGCAGTGAGCGACAGGGGCGTCGGGAGCAGTACTTC. Translation gives CASSERQGRREQYF. The variable domain in full, with the rest retrieved from reference TRBV28 and TRBJ2-7, is DVKVTQSSRYLVKRTGEKVFLECVQDMDHENMFWYRQDPGLGLRLIYFSYDVKMKEKGDIPEGYSVSREKKERFSLILESASTNQTSMYLCASSERQGRREQYFGPGTRLTVT.

V is TRBV9 and J is TRBJ2-7; D perhaps matches TRBD2 (5 bases). CDR1 is SGDLS, CDR2 YYNGEE, per germline. The length of the CDR3 is 12 residues. V lost 4 bases and J lost 3, with 8 bases in between. The CDR3 protein is CASSLSGYEQYF. The CDR3 bases are TGTGCCAGCAGCCTCAGCGGCTACGAGCAGTACTTC.

The CDR3 sequence is CASTGEADTQYF. In nucleotides, the CDR3 is TGTGCCAGCACCGGGGAGGCAGATACGCAGTATTTT. This rearrangement joins TRBV6-6 to TRBJ2-3; a possible D gene is TRBD2 (6 bases). The ends were cut back, 7 bases at V and 4 bases at J, with 9 bases in the middle. Germline V gives CDR1 MNHNY, CDR2 SVGAGI (reference sequence). The CDR3 is 12 amino acids.

This clone was detected a few times. The J gene is TRBJ2-7, the V gene TRBV19; no reliable D call. The germline V gene has CDR1 LNHDA and CDR2 SQIVND (reference sequence). V lost 3 bases and J 3 bases, leaving 9 bases between the germline ends. The CDR3 covers 13 residues. The DNA for the CDR3 is TGTGCCAGTAGTATTGACACCCGCTACGAGCAGTACTTC. This codes for CASSIDTRYEQYF.

This clone has only a few counts. This rearrangement joins TRBV28 to TRBJ2-6; 10 bases match TRBD1. J gave up 2 bases and V 5 bases, and 9 bases lay outside the gene matches. Germline lookup yields CDR1 MDHEN and CDR2 SYDVKM. The CDR3 is 18 residues long. CDR3 nucleotides: TGTGCCAGCAGTAGCGCCGGGGACAGGGGTCCTGGGGCCAACGTCCTGACTTTC. Its protein is CASSSAGDRGPGANVLTF.

The chain uses TRBV6-5 and TRBJ2-1, with 13 nucleotides matching TRBD2. Losses at the gene ends were 0 bases for V and 6 bases for J; bases not matched to a gene: 2. Germline-derived CDR1 and CDR2 are MNHEY and SVGAGI. There are 16 residues in the CDR3. CDR3 nucleotide sequence: TGTGCCAGCAGTTACTCGGGACTAGCGGGAACCAATGAGCAGTTCTTC. Its translation: CASSYSGLAGTNEQFF.

The chain combines TRBV5-1 with TRBJ1-2, with D possibly TRBD1 on 6 matching bases. CDR1 is SGHRS and CDR2 is YFSETQ in the germline V gene. Trimming stripped 4 bases from V and 7 bases from J, with 20 bases between. The CDR3 loop spans 15 amino acids. In DNA form, the CDR3 reads TGCGCCAGCAGCCCGGGGACCACAGGGACGAGTGGCTACACCTTC. Its translation: CASSPGTTGTSGYTF.